This T cell receptor beta chain was identified during a study of Ad26.COV2.S vaccination and SARS-CoV-2 variants. In regard to this clone: As yet, its antigen is unknown.

Treatment denoted: some 20 received Ad26.COV2.S at low or high dose, single or two shots; 5 received placebo; per-sample allocation not given. Day 63 after the first vaccine or placebo injection was the time point for sampling. The individual, an adult aged 18-55 years, was a donor in Boston. Expressing Wuhan-strain SARS-CoV-2 spike, an Ad26 vector served as the vaccine. Generated by immunoSEQ multiplex PCR, the TCRdb table keeps only in-frame clones and is missing some. Among about 470,000 clones, roughly 88% were seen once, and the ten largest hold about 4.1%. Findings and limits, study-wide: From the TCR breadth and depth analyses, total T cell responses may have been underestimated.

CDR3 length: 10 residues. The V and J ends lost 8 bases and 7 bases respectively, with 6 bases between them. The receptor comes from a person aged 18-60 years who received the Ad26.COV2.S COVID-19 vaccine or a placebo. The chain has TRBV12-3 or TRBV12-4 and TRBJ2-1, with D tentatively TRBD2 (5 bases). The material was peripheral blood, obtained in a trial of Ad26.COV2.S vaccine versus placebo. This chain's CDR3 is CASGSNEQFF. For the CDR3, the DNA is TGTGCCAGCGGGAGTAATGAGCAGTTCTTC.